The clone carrying this T cell receptor (beta chain) turned up a few times. Antigen specificity is unknown. This entry comes from a study of breast tumors, draining lymph nodes, adjacent tissues. Study-wide findings and caveats: Tumor TCR diversity was below lymph nodes but above nontumor tissue. The lymph node origin of tumor T cells was framed as consistent with a hypothesis, not demonstrated. Data fit most tumor T cells coming from lymph node, expanding in tumor.

TCRdb reprocessed the multiplex PCR reads via MiXCR and lists one record per CDR3 protein. The sample yields nearly 200,000 distinct CDR3 sequences, roughly 29% seen once. The lymph nodes were axillary draining lymph nodes from breast cancer patients. V was cut by 5 bases and J by 0 bases, with 8 bases left in between. Germline CDR1 and CDR2: MNHNS and SASEGT. The length of the CDR3 is 15 residues. The receptor was isolated from a female donor with breast cancer. Some clones in this sample may be carry-over from other donors' samples. The chain links TRBV6-1 to TRBJ1-6, with D unresolved. The sample comprised axillary lymph node tissue. CDR3 bases: TGTGCCAGCAGTCTTGCCAGCTCCTATAATTCACCCCTCCACTTT. Translating it yields CASSLASSYNSPLHF.